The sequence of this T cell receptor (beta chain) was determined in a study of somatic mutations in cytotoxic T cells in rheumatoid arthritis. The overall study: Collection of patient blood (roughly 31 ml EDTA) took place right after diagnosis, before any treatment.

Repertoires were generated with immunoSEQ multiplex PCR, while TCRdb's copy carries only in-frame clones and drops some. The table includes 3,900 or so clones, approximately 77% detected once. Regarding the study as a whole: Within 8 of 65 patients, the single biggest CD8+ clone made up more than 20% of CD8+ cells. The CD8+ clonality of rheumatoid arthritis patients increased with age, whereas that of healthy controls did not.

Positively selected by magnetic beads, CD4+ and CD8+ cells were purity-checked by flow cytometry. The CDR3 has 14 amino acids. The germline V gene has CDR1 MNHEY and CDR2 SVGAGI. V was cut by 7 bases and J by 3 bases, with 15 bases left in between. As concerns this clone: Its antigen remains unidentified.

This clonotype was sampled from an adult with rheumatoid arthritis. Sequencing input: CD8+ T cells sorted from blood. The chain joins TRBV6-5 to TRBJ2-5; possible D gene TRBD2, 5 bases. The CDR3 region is CASKVRLPKETQYF. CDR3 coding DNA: TGTGCCAGCAAGGTCCGACTACCTAAAGAGACCCAGTACTTC.